This T cell receptor beta chain was documented in a study of T-cell reconstitution after alpha-beta-depleted transplantation in children. This clonotype was counted at least ten times. Using unique molecular identifiers, the investigators prepared the TCRbeta library. TCRdb itself ran the PCR reads through MiXCR, one entry per CDR3 protein. The sample includes 4,000 to 5,500 distinct CDR3 sequences, 9.5% to 15% of them seen just once. The length of the CDR3 is 13 residues. Trimming cost V 3 bases and J 5 bases, with 10 bases left between them. CDR1 is SEHNR and CDR2 is FQNEAQ in the germline V gene (reference sequence).

Specimen: PBMCs, mostly from graft donor cells, collected 60 days after TCRalphabeta/CD19-depleted stem cell transplant. The chain uses TRBV7-9 and TRBJ2-5; D remains ambiguous. The TCR comes from a male patient aged 2-9 years who had a stem cell transplant for acute lymphoblastic leukemia, so the T cells may come from the graft donor. The CDR3: CASSFGPRETQYF. CDR3 coding DNA: TGTGCCAGCAGCTTCGGGCCTCGGGAGACCCAGTACTTC.